The 20 T cell receptor beta chains in this list originate from one sample, sequenced in a study of molecular identifiers for immune sequencing clone quantification. Each CDR3 protein gets one entry after TCRdb re-called the PCR reads with MiXCR. Among about 510,000 distinct CDR3 sequences listed, about a fifth were seen once. The sequenced material came from naive CD8+ T cells from blood, with Jurkat cell RNA spiked in. Subset in this sample: FACS-sorted CD8+CD4-CCR7+CD45RA+ naive T cells. Receptors were obtained from a human donor in good health. Some libraries in this study had Jurkat cell RNA spiked in.

This clonotype came up a few times. The chain has TRBV24-1 and TRBJ2-3, with D unresolved. The CDR3 is made up of 15 amino acids. Per the germline V gene, CDR1 is KGHDR and CDR2 is SFDVKD. Trimming took 2 bases from V and 1 from J, leaving 9 bases between them. CDR3 coding DNA: TGTGCCACCAGTGATTCCTTCCCAGGCACAGATACGCAGTATTTT. Translation: CATSDSFPGTDTQYF.

This clonotype has only a few counts. The chain has TRBV9 and TRBJ2-3; possibly TRBD1 for D (6 bases). The germline V gene encodes CDR1 SGDLS and CDR2 YYNGEE. CDR3 length: 15 amino acids. Trimming pared 3 bases from V and 2 bases from J, leaving 13 bases between. The CDR3 reads CASSAQRDTTDTQYF. The CDR3 nucleotides are TGTGCCAGCAGCGCCCAACGGGACACCACAGATACGCAGTATTTT.

This clonotype has only a few counts. The CDR3 loop is CASSQDFSDLSTEAFF. The CDR3 DNA sequence: TGCGCCAGCAGCCAAGATTTTTCAGACCTAAGCACTGAAGCTTTCTTT. The rearrangement links TRBV4-3 to TRBJ1-1; D is ambiguous. V lost 0 bases and J lost 4, with 15 bases in between. CDR1 and CDR2 from the germline V gene are LGHNA and YSLEER. There are 16 residues in the CDR3.

The genes are TRBV9 and TRBJ2-1; 7 bases match TRBD1. CDR1 SGDLS and CDR2 YYNGEE come from the germline V gene. With 2 bases clipped from V and 8 bases from J, the junction kept 13 bases outside the gene matches. The CDR3 runs 16 residues. CDR3 amino acids: CASSVETGMGSDEQFF. In DNA, the CDR3 is TGTGCCAGCAGCGTGGAGACAGGGATGGGGTCGGATGAGCAGTTCTTC.

This clonotype was seen a handful of times. This chain links TRBV19 with TRBJ2-1; possibly TRBD1 for D (5 bases). The CDR3 has 15 residues. The germline V gene encodes CDR1 LNHDA and CDR2 SQIVND (reference sequence). V was cut by 1 base and J by 9 bases, with 16 bases left in between. The DNA of the CDR3 is TGTGCCAGTAGTATAGTACCAGGACAAGGGGTTGAGCAGTTCTTC. Translated, it gives CASSIVPGQGVEQFF.

This clonotype was seen repeatedly, ten times or more. J is TRBJ2-7 and V is TRBV5-1; a weak D match, TRBD2 (5 bases). In germline, CDR1 is SGHRS, CDR2 YFSETQ. The CDR3 has 15 amino acids. V lost 0 bases and J 5 bases, leaving 15 bases between the germline ends. CDR3 sequence reads: CASSLAAGVGNEQYF. CDR3 coding DNA: TGCGCCAGCAGCTTGGCTGCGGGCGTTGGGAACGAGCAGTACTTC.

Regarding this clonotype: One base away lies a much larger clone, so this may be a sequencing read error. V and J are TRBV5-4 and TRBJ2-5; D is perhaps TRBD1 (6 bases). CDR3 size: 14 residues. Per the germline V gene, CDR1 is SGHNT and CDR2 is YYREEE (reference sequence). The chain's CDR3 is CAGSYTGMDETQYF. In DNA, the CDR3 is TGTGCCGGCAGCTATACAGGGATGGATGAGACCCAGTACTTC.

Turning to this clonotype: A single base separates this from a much larger clone, so it may be a read error. This sequence joins TRBV4-1 and TRBJ2-7, with D hard to call. The CDR3 spans 14 residues. The germline gives CDR1 MGHRA, CDR2 YSYEKL. The CDR3 sequence is CTSSQDSLSYEQYF. CDR3 bases: TGCACCAGCAGCCAAGATAGTCTATCCTACGAGCAGTACTTC.

This clonotype came up many times. For the CDR3, the DNA is TGTGCCAGTGGGGGGGGCGGACTCTCCTACGAGCAGTACTTC. This codes for CASGGGGLSYEQYF. This chain joins TRBV7-2 and TRBJ2-7; weak D call: TRBD2 (7 bases). V gave up 9 bases and J gave up 0 bases, with 15 bases separating them. CDR3 length: 14 amino acids. CDR1 is SGHTA, CDR2 FQGNSA, per germline. Looking up the rest from reference TRBV7-2 and TRBJ2-7 gives the full variable domain: GAGVSQSPSNKVTEKGKDVELRCDPISGHTALYWYRQSLGQGLEFLIYFQGNSAPDKSGLPSDRFSAERTGGSVSTLTIQRTQQEDSAVYLCASGGGGLSYEQYFGPGTRLTVT.

This clonotype has a handful of counts. J is TRBJ2-4 and V is TRBV20-1; either TRBD1 or TRBD2 may fit D (5 bases each). V shed 7 bases and J shed 7 bases, with 17 bases lying between them. The CDR3 extends over 13 amino acids. CDR1 is DFQATT and CDR2 is SNEGSKA in the germline V gene (reference sequence). CDR3 sequence reads: CSVNPGPGNIQYF. The CDR3 region has the DNA TGCAGTGTAAATCCGGGGCCAGGGAACATTCAGTACTTC.

Concerning this clonotype: Since a much larger clone is just one base distant, this may be a read error. The chain employs TRBV7-2 and TRBJ1-3; D gene unclear. The CDR3 has 15 residues. From germline, CDR1 is SGHTA and CDR2 FQGNSA. The CDR3 coding sequence is TGTGCCAGCGGCTTAGATTTAATCTCTGGAAACACCATATATTTT. Translation: CASGLDLISGNTIYF.

The V and J genes are TRBV28 and TRBJ2-7; tentative D call: TRBD2 (7 bases). Germline V gene sequence: CDR1 MDHEN, CDR2 SYDVKM. Trimming left V 9 bases short and J 6 bases short, with 15 bases between. The CDR3 is 12 amino acids. Here the CDR3 reads CASCRGATEQYF. The CDR3 DNA is TGTGCCAGTTGCCGGGGGGCTACCGAGCAGTACTTC. The entire variable domain, with the rest obtained from reference TRBV28 and TRBJ2-7, is as follows: DVKVTQSSRYLVKRTGEKVFLECVQDMDHENMFWYRQDPGLGLRLIYFSYDVKMKEKGDIPEGYSVSREKKERFSLILESASTNQTSMYLCASCRGATEQYFGPGTRLTVT.

This clonotype was recorded a few times. The chain's CDR3 is CASSHKQTPGTEAFF. CDR3 in DNA: TGTGCCAGCAGCCACAAACAAACCCCCGGGACCGAAGCTTTCTTT. J is TRBJ1-1 and V is TRBV7-9, with D possibly being TRBD1 (5 bases). Germline-derived CDR1 and CDR2 are SEHNR and FQNEAQ (reference sequence). V shed 5 bases and J shed 8 bases, with 21 bases lying between them. The CDR3 is 15 amino acids.

In its sample, this clonotype was seen a few times. V and J are TRBV19 and TRBJ1-5; D is ambiguous. Germline values: CDR1 LNHDA, CDR2 SQIVND (reference sequence). V was pared by 1 base and J by 5 bases, with 12 bases between. This CDR3 region has 15 residues. CDR3 sequence reads: CASSIGTRTDQPQHF. In DNA, the CDR3 is TGTGCCAGTAGTATAGGAACAAGAACAGATCAGCCCCAGCATTTT.

In this sample, this clonotype turned up many times. The chain is built from TRBV6-5 and TRBJ1-1; D is perhaps TRBD1 (6 bases). Between the trimmed V and J ends, which lost 8 bases and 7 bases, there was a span of 26 bases. The CDR3 runs to 16 residues. Germline-derived CDR1 and CDR2 are MNHEY and SVGAGI. The CDR3 loop is CASLAFTGRGNGEAFF. CDR3 bases: TGTGCCAGCCTAGCCTTTACAGGGCGGGGGAACGGTGAAGCTTTCTTT.

This clonotype has a handful of counts. The chain carries TRBV12-3 or TRBV12-4 and TRBJ2-3; the match to TRBD2 covers 10 bases. The ends lost 6 bases at V and 2 bases at J; junction bases unmatched: 8. This CDR3 is 16 amino acids long. CDR3 sequence: CASSRVLAGNTDTQYF. Here the CDR3 DNA reads TGTGCCAGCAGCCGGGTACTAGCGGGGAACACAGATACGCAGTATTTT.

This clonotype has ten or more counts. J is TRBJ2-3 and V is TRBV27, with 8 bases identical to TRBD2. The V gene's germline CDR1 is MNHEY and CDR2 SMNVEV (reference sequence). With 5 bases clipped from V and 2 bases from J, the junction kept 12 bases outside the gene matches. The CDR3 is 17 amino acids. The DNA for the CDR3 is TGTGCCAGCAGTCACCTCTTGCGGGAGGCCCTCACAGATACGCAGTATTTT. Encoded protein: CASSHLLREALTDTQYF.

This sequence joins TRBV30 and TRBJ2-3, with no clear D. V lost 1 base, J lost 6 bases, and 11 bases lay in between. The CDR3 sequence is 13 residues long. Germline-derived CDR1 and CDR2 are GTSNPN and SVGIG (reference sequence). CDR3 sequence reads: CAWSDSHGDTQYF. CDR3 nucleotide sequence: TGTGCCTGGAGTGATAGTCATGGGGATACGCAGTATTTT.

This clonotype occurred a few times. The chain has TRBV2 and TRBJ2-3; TRBD2 matches 8 bases. The CDR3 runs to 15 residues. V was pared by 6 bases and J by 2 bases, with 7 bases of the junction left unmatched. Germline lookup yields CDR1 SNHLY and CDR2 FYNNEI. The CDR3 nucleotides are TGTGCCAGCAGCGTACCTAGCGGGTACACAGATACGCAGTATTTT. Amino acid sequence: CASSVPSGYTDTQYF. The whole variable domain, filled in from reference TRBV2 and TRBJ2-3, reads EPEVTQTPSHQVTQMGQEVILRCVPISNHLYFYWYRQILGQKVEFLVSFYNNEISEKSEIFDDQFSVERPDGSNFTLKIRSTKLEDSAMYFCASSVPSGYTDTQYFGPGTRLTVL.

With regard to this clonotype: A clone one base away is much larger, so this may be a read error. The rearrangement joins TRBV9 to TRBJ2-3; 9 nucleotides agree with TRBD1. V was clipped by 2 bases and J by 2 bases; unmatched bases: 3. The CDR3 has 15 residues. Germline V lookup: CDR1 SGDLS, CDR2 YYNGEE. The CDR3 nucleotides are TGTGCCAGCAGCGTCGGGACAGGGACCACAGATACGCAGTATTTT. Encoded protein: CASSVGTGTTDTQYF. Filled out from reference TRBV9 and TRBJ2-3, the complete variable domain reads DSGVTQTPKHLITATGQRVTLRCSPRSGDLSVYWYQQSLDQGLQFLIQYYNGEERAKGNILERFSAQQFPDLHSELNLSSLELGDSALYFCASSVGTGTTDTQYFGPGTRLTVL.